This entry lists 30 T cell receptor beta chains sequenced from one sample in a study of shared clonotypes between healthy human individuals (dated by TCRdb to 2020 to 2021). Receptor libraries were prepared by the immunoSEQ multiplex PCR assay. Entries here come from immuneACCESS through TCRdb and include only in-frame sequences with V and J called. Some clones fail to appear in such tables; in the studies checked, an unresolved V gene covers under half of the shortfall, and the cause of the remainder is unknown. This sample gives approximately 1,500,000 clones in total; around 97% of them show up just once. About 1.2% of the sample lies in the top ten. Sample: naive CD4+ T cells sorted from blood. In the paper's terms, the cell subset or site label means: CD45RA+ positively selected. The receptors come from a man aged 30 to 39 in good health.

This chain uses TRBV7-2 with TRBJ2-5, with TRBD2 matching over 7 bases. Germline V CDR1 and CDR2: SGHTA, FQGNSA. The CDR3 length is 17 residues. V lost 5 bases, J lost 2 bases, and 14 bases stayed unmatched. For the CDR3, the DNA is TGTGCCAGCAGCCACGGGGCGACGGGAGGCCCTCAAGAGACCCAGTACTTC. Translation gives CASSHGATGGPQETQYF.

The V call is TRBV11-3, the J call TRBJ2-3; 7 nucleotides align to TRBD1. The CDR3 sequence is 14 residues long. V was pared by 4 bases and J by 4 bases, with 5 bases of the junction left unmatched. Germline loops: CDR1 SGHNT, CDR2 YENEEA. CDR3: CASSYDREPDTQYF. The CDR3 DNA follows: TGTGCCAGCAGCTATGACAGGGAACCAGATACGCAGTATTTT.

Concerning this clone itself: The sample contains more than one DNA sequence encoding this CDR3. The chain has TRBV28 and TRBJ2-1; either TRBD1 or TRBD2 may fit D (5 bases each). Trimming removed 2 bases at V and 6 bases at J, with 11 bases between. From germline, CDR1 is MDHEN and CDR2 SYDVKM. The CDR3 consists of 14 residues. CDR3 sequence: CASSLGGRGNEQFF. The CDR3 DNA reads TGTGCCAGCAGTTTAGGGGGTCGGGGCAATGAGCAGTTCTTC.

The gene calls are TRBV18 and TRBJ2-5, with 7 bases fitting TRBD2. Germline values: CDR1 KGHSH, CDR2 LQKENI. The V segment lost 5 bases and the J segment 3 bases; nucleotides outside the gene matches: 6. The CDR3 is 14 residues long. CDR3 DNA: TGTGCCAGCTCAAAAACCAGCGGGAAAGAGACCCAGTACTTC. Protein product: CASSKTSGKETQYF.

The genes are TRBV5-1 and TRBJ2-1, with TRBD2 matching 10 bases. The CDR3 contains 15 residues. The V and J ends lost 4 bases and 5 bases, in that order; junction bases with no gene match: 6. Germline V lookup: CDR1 SGHRS, CDR2 YFSETQ. CDR3 sequence: CASSPTSGDDNEQFF. DNA of the CDR3: TGCGCCAGCAGCCCTACTAGCGGGGACGACAATGAGCAGTTCTTC.

This clone was recorded a few times. This sample includes further DNA sequences coding for the same CDR3. J is TRBJ2-7 and V is TRBV5-1; D is uncertain. Looked up from germline, CDR1 is SGHRS and CDR2 is YFSETQ. V was cut by 0 bases and J by 0 bases, with 7 bases left in between. The CDR3 loop spans 14 amino acids. The CDR3 region has the DNA TGCGCCAGCAGCTTGGAGGGCAGCTCCTACGAGCAGTACTTC. As protein: CASSLEGSSYEQYF. Full variable domain (rest looked up from reference TRBV5-1 and TRBJ2-7): KAGVTQTPRYLIKTRGQQVTLSCSPISGHRSVSWYQQTPGQGLQFLFEYFSETQRNKGNFPGRFSGRQFSNSRSEMNVSTLELGDSALYLCASSLEGSSYEQYFGPGTRLTVT.

DNA of the CDR3: TGTGCCAGCAGCGAAACTAGCGGGAGAGTCTCCTGGGAGCTGTTTTTT. The encoded protein is CASSETSGRVSWELFF. The rearrangement links TRBV7-9 to TRBJ2-2; 11 positions agree with TRBD2. V gave up 5 bases and J gave up 9 bases; unmatched junction bases: 11. Germline V gene data show CDR1 as SEHNR and CDR2 as FQNEAQ (reference sequence). There are 16 residues in the CDR3.

The chain joins TRBV7-8 to TRBJ1-6; 7 bases are a match to TRBD1. The ends lost 1 base at V and 12 bases at J; junction bases unmatched: 6. CDR1 SGHVS and CDR2 FQNEAQ come from the germline V gene. The CDR3 length is 14 residues. CDR3 bases: TGTGCCAGCAGCTTAGGAGTTAGGGGGCAACCCCTCCACTTT. Its translation: CASSLGVRGQPLHF.

This clone was detected once. This sequence joins TRBV5-1 and TRBJ2-7; D unresolved. This CDR3 contains 13 residues. Germline V gene data show CDR1 as SGHRS and CDR2 as YFSETQ. The V gene lost 1 base and the J gene lost 3 bases, with 8 bases spanning the gap. The CDR3 reads CASSLNLLYEQYF. In nucleotides, the CDR3 is TGCGCCAGCAGCTTGAACCTCCTCTACGAGCAGTACTTC.

The genes are TRBV28 and TRBJ2-7, with D perhaps TRBD2 (5 bases). The CDR3 totals 14 residues. V lost 3 bases and J 3 bases, leaving 12 bases between the germline ends. The germline V gene has CDR1 MDHEN and CDR2 SYDVKM. The CDR3 protein is CASSFTRRNYEQYF. The CDR3 DNA reads TGTGCCAGCAGTTTTACCAGGAGGAACTACGAGCAGTACTTC. The whole variable domain, remainder taken from reference TRBV28 and TRBJ2-7, is DVKVTQSSRYLVKRTGEKVFLECVQDMDHENMFWYRQDPGLGLRLIYFSYDVKMKEKGDIPEGYSVSREKKERFSLILESASTNQTSMYLCASSFTRRNYEQYFGPGTRLTVT.

V gene TRBV9 combines with J gene TRBJ2-2; 15 nucleotides match TRBD2. Germline V lookup: CDR1 SGDLS, CDR2 YYNGEE. The V segment lost 5 bases and the J segment 3 bases; nucleotides outside the gene matches: 5. CDR3 length: 17 residues. The DNA for the CDR3 is TGTGCCAGCAGTGCACGGACTAGCGGGAGGGACACCGGGGAGCTGTTTTTT. It specifies CASSARTSGRDTGELFF.

The chain links TRBV7-9 to TRBJ2-7, with 9 bases aligning to TRBD2. CDR3 length: 17 amino acids. V lost 4 bases and J lost 0; bases outside the gene matches: 10. Germline CDR1 and CDR2: SEHNR and FQNEAQ (reference sequence). The DNA of the CDR3 is TGTGCCAGCAGCTCGGGGAGACTAGCGGATAGCTCCTACGAGCAGTACTTC. It yields the protein CASSSGRLADSSYEQYF. Supplemented by reference TRBV7-9 and TRBJ2-7, the full variable domain reads DTGVSQNPRHKITKRGQNVTFRCDPISEHNRLYWYRQTLGQGPEFLTYFQNEAQLEKSRLLSDRFSAERPKGSFSTLEIQRTEQGDSAMYLCASSSGRLADSSYEQYFGPGTRLTVT.

The rearrangement joins TRBV12-5 to TRBJ1-1; D not certain. The CDR3 spans 13 residues. V was cut by 1 base and J by 6 bases, with 9 bases left in between. In germline, CDR1 is LGHNT, CDR2 FRNRAP. This CDR3 is CASGLDIGSEAFF. The CDR3 DNA reads as TGTGCTAGTGGTTTGGATATTGGCTCTGAAGCTTTCTTT.

Only one count was recorded for this clone. This chain joins TRBV5-6 and TRBJ2-1, with 9 bases that match TRBD1. The CDR3 totals 14 residues. J gave up 7 bases and V 4 bases, and 6 bases lay outside the gene matches. Germline V gene lookup returns CDR1 SGHDT and CDR2 YYEEEE. The CDR3 region has the DNA TGTGCCAGCAGCGCCCGGACAGGGGCGAATGAGCAGTTCTTC. It encodes CASSARTGANEQFF.

The rearrangement joins TRBV5-1 to TRBJ2-7; 10 nucleotides align to TRBD2. The CDR3 has 14 residues. Germline trimming cut 6 bases from V and 1 base from J; bases unmatched to any gene: 4. Germline CDR1 is SGHRS and CDR2 is YFSETQ. DNA of the CDR3: TGCGCCAGCACCCCGACTAGCGGGTCCTACGAGCAGTACTTC. This sequence encodes CASTPTSGSYEQYF.

CDR3 protein: CASSHRTGPPGRRNTGELFF. The CDR3 DNA sequence: TGTGCCAGCAGCCATAGGACAGGGCCCCCCGGACGACGGAACACCGGGGAGCTGTTTTTT. The chain links TRBV5-4 to TRBJ2-2; 8 nucleotides line up with TRBD1. The V and J ends lost 4 bases and 1 base, in that order; junction bases with no gene match: 18. The CDR3 loop spans 20 amino acids. The germline gives CDR1 SGHNT, CDR2 YYREEE (reference sequence).

The V call is TRBV7-2, the J call TRBJ2-1; tentatively, D is TRBD1 (6 bases). The CDR3 is made up of 14 amino acids. V lost 5 bases and J lost 15, with 23 bases in between. Germline values: CDR1 SGHTA, CDR2 FQGNSA. The CDR3 loop reads CASSQGRVPPGMFF. CDR3 sequence (DNA): TGTGCCAGCAGCCAGGGGCGGGTCCCCCCGGGCATGTTCTTC.

This sequence joins TRBV6-1 and TRBJ1-4, with D possibly matching TRBD1 (5 bases). This CDR3 has 13 residues. V was trimmed by 3 bases and J by 8 bases, leaving 10 bases between them. The germline V gene encodes CDR1 MNHNS and CDR2 SASEGT. CDR3 region: CASSDPGDEKLFF. The CDR3 nucleotides read TGTGCCAGCAGTGATCCCGGGGACGAAAAACTGTTTTTT.

The rearrangement joins TRBV7-8 to TRBJ2-5, with a possible D match to TRBD2 (5 bases). This CDR3 is 15 amino acids long. Germline loops: CDR1 SGHVS, CDR2 FQNEAQ. V dropped 6 bases and J dropped 4 bases, with 18 bases sitting between them. The CDR3 here is CASRETGSRPETQYF. The CDR3 nucleotides are TGTGCCAGCAGGGAAACGGGGTCCCGGCCAGAGACCCAGTACTTC.

Of note for this clone: The identical CDR3 is also encoded by other nucleotide sequences in the sample. The genes are TRBV7-2 and TRBJ2-1; D not certain. The length of the CDR3 is 13 residues. Germline CDR1 and CDR2: SGHTA and FQGNSA. With 1 base removed from V and 0 bases from J, the gap between germline ends came to 1 base. The CDR3 reads CASSLVSYNEQFF. In DNA form, the CDR3 reads TGTGCCAGCAGCTTAGTCTCCTACAATGAGCAGTTCTTC.

The genes are TRBV7-9 and TRBJ1-1; D is uncertain. The V gene's germline CDR1 is SEHNR and CDR2 FQNEAQ (reference sequence). The CDR3 length is 14 residues. Trimming took off 0 bases at V and 1 base at J, with 6 bases between the two ends. The CDR3 region has the DNA TGTGCCAGCAGCTTAGCCCAACCGAACACTGAAGCTTTCTTT. Protein product: CASSLAQPNTEAFF.

This sequence joins TRBV11-2 and TRBJ2-7; tentative D call: TRBD1 (6 bases). V lost 3 bases and J lost 0, with 15 bases in between. The CDR3 has 16 residues. From germline, CDR1 is SGHAT and CDR2 FQNNGV. The CDR3 loop reads CASSFSRDKSSYEQYF. CDR3 nucleotides: TGTGCCAGCAGCTTCTCACGGGACAAGAGCTCCTACGAGCAGTACTTC.

V is TRBV7-8 and J is TRBJ2-1, with 11 bases that match TRBD2. CDR3 length: 19 amino acids. Germline lookup yields CDR1 SGHVS and CDR2 FQNEAQ. The trim removed 6 bases at V and 0 bases at J, leaving 13 bases unmatched. The CDR3 loop is CASREPGLAAQSSYNEQFF. DNA for the CDR3: TGTGCCAGCAGGGAACCGGGACTAGCGGCCCAAAGCTCCTACAATGAGCAGTTCTTC.

The rearrangement joins TRBV7-9 to TRBJ2-7; the match to TRBD2 covers 14 bases. Germline V gene data show CDR1 as SEHNR and CDR2 as FQNEAQ (reference sequence). J lost 0 bases, V lost 3 bases, and 7 bases had no gene match. CDR3 length: 18 amino acids. CDR3 nucleotide sequence: TGTGCCAGCAGCTTCGGGACTAGCGGGAGATCCCTCTCCTACGAGCAGTACTTC. Residues: CASSFGTSGRSLSYEQYF.

V is TRBV7-2 and J is TRBJ2-6; weak D call: TRBD1 (5 bases). Germline CDR1 and CDR2: SGHTA and FQGNSA. The CDR3 consists of 16 residues. Trimming left V 5 bases short and J 3 bases short, with 14 bases between. CDR3 DNA sequence: TGTGCCAGCAGCCCAGCCGACAGAGGTGGGGCCAACGTCCTGACTTTC. Encoded protein: CASSPADRGGANVLTF.

The CDR3 coding sequence is TGTGCCAGTATAGCGGGAGGGCTCAACAATGAGCAGTTCTTC. It specifies CASIAGGLNNEQFF. The chain is built from TRBV27 and TRBJ2-1; 11 bases line up with TRBD2. With 9 bases clipped from V and 5 bases from J, the junction kept 6 bases outside the gene matches. Germline lookup yields CDR1 MNHEY and CDR2 SMNVEV (reference sequence). The CDR3 totals 14 residues.

The V and J genes are TRBV6-6 and TRBJ2-5, with unresolved D. V was cut by 2 bases and J by 0 bases, with 4 bases left in between. The CDR3 consists of 13 residues. Looked up from germline, CDR1 is MNHNY and CDR2 is SVGAGI (reference sequence). The CDR3 nucleotides read TGTGCCAGCAGTTACGCGTACCAAGAGACCCAGTACTTC. As protein: CASSYAYQETQYF.

Concerning this clone itself: At the DNA level, this CDR3 is encoded by other sequences in the same sample as well. The chain recombines TRBV7-2 with TRBJ2-5, with TRBD1 matching over 8 bases. The length of the CDR3 is 14 residues. Germline CDR1 reads SGHTA; CDR2 reads FQGNSA. V was clipped by 5 bases and J by 5 bases; unmatched bases: 7. Here the CDR3 reads CASSRDRGQETQYF. The CDR3 DNA reads as TGTGCCAGCAGCCGAGACAGGGGCCAGGAGACCCAGTACTTC.

The genes are TRBV4-1 and TRBJ1-2; 8 bases agree with TRBD1. V dropped 4 bases and J dropped 5; count of bases not matched to a gene: 12. Germline V lookup: CDR1 MGHRA, CDR2 YSYEKL. The CDR3 loop spans 16 amino acids. The CDR3 coding sequence is TGCGCCAGCAGCCCTGAGGGCAGGGGGCGTGAGTATGGCTACACCTTC. Encoded protein: CASSPEGRGREYGYTF.

The chain employs TRBV7-2 and TRBJ2-5, with D possibly TRBD2 on 5 matching bases. The CDR3 has 13 residues. V was pared by 6 bases and J by 7 bases, with 15 bases between. CDR1 and CDR2 (germline): SGHTA, FQGNSA. In DNA, the CDR3 is TGTGCCAGCAGTTTCGGGGTCGATAGGACCCAGTACTTC. This gives the protein CASSFGVDRTQYF.